This T cell receptor beta chain derives from a study of shared clonotypes between healthy human individuals. Germline trimming cut 4 bases from V and 7 bases from J; bases unmatched to any gene: 10. The CDR3 loop spans 17 amino acids. Looked up from germline, CDR1 is KGHSH and CDR2 is LQKENI. The repertoire was sequenced with immunoSEQ multiplex PCR; TCRdb's copy has only in-frame clones and lacks some. The sample contains over a million clones, roughly 96% of which appear only once. This clonotype was sampled from a man aged 30 to 39 in good health. The V call is TRBV18, the J call TRBJ2-1, with 13 bases matching TRBD2. The sequenced sample was naive CD4+ T cells sorted from blood. The subset denotes: CD45RA+ positively selected. This CDR3 reads CASSLLGLAGVYNEQFF. Here the CDR3 DNA reads TGTGCCAGCTCACTCCTCGGACTAGCGGGAGTGTATAATGAGCAGTTCTTC.